The rows below give T cell receptor beta chains drawn from one sample of a study of shared clonotypes between healthy human individuals. Assay: immunoSEQ multiplex PCR; the TCRdb copy retains only in-frame clones and omits some. The profile shows about 1 million clones, 75% of them singletons. Sequenced sample: memory CD4+ T cells sorted from blood. Receptors originate from a man between 18 and 35 years old in good health. The CDR3 runs from the conserved cysteine through the conserved F or W. Each record gives: J gene, V gene, D gene, clone size, CDR3 protein, CDR3 DNA. A D gene is named only where the DNA matches it firmly. Size values are once, few and many counts, or a class for expanded clones, and some rows have none.

TRBJ2-2 | TRBV6-5 | - | - | CASTRSALNTGELFF | TGTGCCAGCACCCGTTCGGCGTTAAACACCGGGGAGCTGTTTTTT
TRBJ2-4 | TRBV25-1 | - | - | CASSEERGVSKNIQYF | TGTGCCAGCAGTGAAGAGAGGGGGGTGTCCAAAAACATTCAGTACTTC
TRBJ2-5 | TRBV6-6 | TRBD1 | - | CASSWDRKETQYF | TGTGCCAGCAGTTGGGACAGGAAGGAGACCCAGTACTTC
TRBJ2-1 | TRBV11-2 | - | - | CASSLAPGPNEQFF | TGTGCCAGCAGCTTAGCCCCGGGGCCCAATGAGCAGTTCTTC
TRBJ1-3 | TRBV19 | TRBD1 | - | CASRTQGARNTIYF | TGTGCCAGTAGAACTCAGGGGGCGAGGAACACCATATATTTT
TRBJ2-7 | TRBV7-8 | TRBD2 | - | CASRPSGDSSYF | TGTGCCAGCAGACCTAGCGGGGATTCCTCCTACTTC
TRBJ1-5 | TRBV30 | - | - | CAWSRGSQPQHF | TGTGCCTGGAGTAGGGGGAGTCAGCCCCAGCATTTT
TRBJ1-6 | TRBV5-8 | - | once | CASSPAGVGFWSPLHF | TGTGCCAGCAGCCCCGCGGGGGTGGGGTTTTGGTCACCCCTCCACTTT
TRBJ1-5 | TRBV2 | - | few | CASSGGGGKRPQHF | TGTGCCAGCAGTGGAGGAGGAGGGAAGCGGCCCCAGCATTTT
TRBJ2-7 | TRBV30 | - | - | CAWSHGSTIYEQYF | TGTGCCTGGAGCCACGGGAGTACCATCTACGAGCAGTACTTC
TRBJ1-4 | TRBV19 | TRBD1 | - | CASSIPRGLGNEKLFF | TGTGCCAGTAGTATCCCCAGGGGGCTAGGTAATGAAAAACTGTTTTTT